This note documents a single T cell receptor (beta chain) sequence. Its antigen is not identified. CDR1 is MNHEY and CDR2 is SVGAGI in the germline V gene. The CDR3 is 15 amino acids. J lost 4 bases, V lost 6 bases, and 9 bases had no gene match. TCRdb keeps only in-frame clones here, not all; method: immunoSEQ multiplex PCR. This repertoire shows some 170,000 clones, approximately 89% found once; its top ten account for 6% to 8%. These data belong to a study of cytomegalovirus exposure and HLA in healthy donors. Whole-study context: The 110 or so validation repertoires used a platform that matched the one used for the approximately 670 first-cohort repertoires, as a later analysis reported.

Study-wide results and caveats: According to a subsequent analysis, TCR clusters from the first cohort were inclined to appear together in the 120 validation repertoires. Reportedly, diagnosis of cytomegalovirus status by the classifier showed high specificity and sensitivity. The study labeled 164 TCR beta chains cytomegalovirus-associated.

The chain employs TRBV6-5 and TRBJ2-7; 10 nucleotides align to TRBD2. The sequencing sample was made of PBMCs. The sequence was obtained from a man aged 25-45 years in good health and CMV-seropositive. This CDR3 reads CASSTGASGGYEQYF. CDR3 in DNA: TGTGCCAGCAGCACGGGGGCTAGCGGGGGATACGAGCAGTACTTC.